This section outlines one T cell receptor (beta chain) sequence together with its context. This specimen comes from a study of shared clonotypes between healthy human individuals. The V end lost 2 bases, the J end lost 4 bases, and 12 bases lay between the germline ends. Germline CDR1 is SGHRS and CDR2 is YFSETQ. The CDR3 runs 14 residues. Each cell subset's genomic DNA was divided evenly among several immunoSEQ plates. Per the original methods: ImmunoSEQ junction-only sequences lacked quality scores, so their filtering differed. Some clones are missing from TCRdb's copy, which holds only in-frame ones; the method was immunoSEQ multiplex PCR. That table gives V, J and clone size, and the DNA gave D and trimming. The sample yields roughly 2.4 million clones, approximately 94% seen once.

J is TRBJ1-2 and V is TRBV5-1; tentatively, D is TRBD1 (5 bases). Input material: naive CD4+ T cells sorted from blood. Subset meaning: CD45RA+ positively selected. The source of this sequence is a man aged 18 to 35 in good health. The chain's CDR3 is CASSLGTTGYGYTF. The CDR3 nucleotides are TGCGCCAGCAGCTTAGGTACCACAGGCTATGGCTACACCTTC.